The present entry profiles one T cell receptor beta chain with its context. The data originate from a study of blood T cell repertoires in COVID-19. Overall study: Acute and convalescent COVID-19 samples came from the United States, Italy and Spain. PBMCs, B-cell-depleted T cells, or T cells provided the cDNA or gDNA that made up the material.

In the study's own analysis: Nucleated cell number was recorded as an estimate derived from reference gene primer amplification. Sequencing was performed with immunoSEQ multiplex PCR; in TCRdb, only in-frame clones are kept and a portion is missing. The D gene and trimming were derived from the DNA, and the V and J assignments and clone size from that table. Seen here are under 200,000 clones, 86% observed once, and the top ten hold roughly 3.5%. This CDR3 region has 17 residues. With V trimmed by 2 bases and J by 4 bases, 9 bases remained unmatched. Germline V gene lookup returns CDR1 SGHTA and CDR2 FQGNSA.

The sample was peripheral blood. The clonotype originates from a man between 65 and 85 years old with acute or convalescent COVID-19. The chain employs TRBV7-2 and TRBJ2-1, with 9 bases fitting TRBD2. In nucleotides, the CDR3 is TGTGCCAGCAGCTTATGGACGGCTAGCGGGGCGTACAATGAGCAGTTCTTC. Amino acids: CASSLWTASGAYNEQFF. Supplemented by reference TRBV7-2 and TRBJ2-1, the full variable domain reads GAGVSQSPSNKVTEKGKDVELRCDPISGHTALYWYRQSLGQGLEFLIYFQGNSAPDKSGLPSDRFSAERTGGSVSTLTIQRTQQEDSAVYLCASSLWTASGAYNEQFFGPGTRLTVL.